This entry features one T cell receptor (beta chain) sequence. The antigen this receptor binds is unknown. Per-nucleotide qualities are absent, and no much larger clonotype sits a single base away. Taken from cysteine to phenylalanine, the CDR3 has 16 residues. CDR3 DNA is the only sequence kept; it has 48 bases, read in frame from the first base. As encoded in the germline V gene, CDR1 is SGHAT while CDR2 is FQNNGV. V ends up 7 bases short and J 3 bases short, with an unmatched junction base count of 9. This sample stems from a study of shared clonotypes between healthy human individuals (dated by TCRdb to about 2020). About the full investigation: The cohort comprised a couple of women and a few men aged 18 to 49 years. Leukapheresis yielded between about 0.9 and 8.9 billion PBMCs per donor. For each donor, CD4 naive and CD4 memory were each given three plates, CD8 naive was given two plates, and CD8 memory was given one plate. To estimate repertoire size and how much clonotypes are shared between individuals, the study performed deep sequencing of blood TCR repertoires from 4 to 6 healthy adults. To increase sequencing depth and limit assay-specific biases, different laboratories used diverse techniques to prepare libraries and sequence TCR repertoires. Points the paper makes about the study in general: Sampling was limited to blood, and TCR repertoires in tissue likely differ from TCR repertoires in blood. Rarefaction of sorted-subset datasets indicated incomplete sequencing despite the large sequencing depth. Estimated clonotype richness was generally larger for naive than for memory subsets. Based on pairwise subsampling, the degree of clonotype sharing among donors was expected to be affected by sequencing depth. Compared with non-shared clonotypes, clonotypes shared by all four sorted-subset donors had higher generation probabilities. Because the study included a small number of donors, the genetic and exposure-history diversity represented was limited. Across a few donors, approximately 4.9% of naive CD4, approximately 3.6% of naive CD8, about 2% of memory CD4, and under 0.45% of memory CD8 clonotypes were shared.

Using the deep immunoSEQ assay, TCR CDR3 regions were amplified from genomic DNA by multiplex PCR. Genomic DNA extracted from each cell subset was distributed evenly over all wells of several immunoSEQ 96-well plates, and each plate served as one replicate. For sorted subsets, each replicate PCR was loaded with 200 ng genomic DNA, equivalent to about 33,000 T cell genomes. The purified libraries were quantified using a Qubit 3.0 fluorometer, sized with a Bioanalyzer 2100, and then quantified again using the KAPA Library Quantification kit. Each immunoSEQ 96-well plate was sequenced on its own single-read 150-cycle Illumina NextSeq 550 flow cell. The authors' analysis ran thus. Because only junctional sequences without quality scores were contained in the immunoSEQ output, filtering matching that applied to full-length reads could not be performed. Sequences were annotated with PyIR, a Python wrapper for IgBLAST v1.9, and V/J genes and CDR3 were assigned using IMGT germline references. Reads with weak V/J assignments (E-value above 1e-6), missing CDR3, stop codons, out-of-frame junctions, or ambiguous translated residues were removed. A V3J clonotype was defined by an identical inferred V gene, J gene, and CDR3 amino acid sequence. The percentage overlap between two repertoires was calculated by dividing the number of shared unique clonotypes by the size of the smaller repertoire. RTK rarefaction, the Chao1 estimator, and Recon v2.1 estimates of unobserved clonotypes were used to assess repertoire richness. For all TCRbeta clonotypes obtained by the gDNA method from a few donors, generation probabilities were computed with OLGA. TCRdb provides this immuneACCESS table in a form limited to in-frame rearrangements. Some clones are lacking; in checked studies, under half of them reflect an unresolved V gene, and why the rest are absent is not known. V and J calls plus clone size are reproduced from that table; the DNA served to infer D and trimming. Recorded for this sample are about 2 million clones; about 95% of them occurred a single time. Approximately 1.2% of the sample rests with the top ten.

CD8 naive samples consisted of CD45RO-negative cells that were positively selected for CCR7, yielding a CD45RA+CCR7+ population without TemRA cells. The donors were healthy, HIV-negative adults with no recently reported acute infections or vaccinations. Every donor was a Caucasian adult residing in Nashville, Tennessee, USA. After blood collection by leukapheresis, PBMCs were isolated using Ficoll-Histopaque density gradient centrifugation and then cryopreserved in the vapor phase of liquid nitrogen. Purity and quantity of every magnetically sorted T cell population were checked by analytical flow cytometry. Genomic DNA was isolated from each sorted fraction and quantified by UV absorbance on a Nanodrop 2000c.

The chain uses TRBV11-2 and TRBJ2-6; 7 bases in between match TRBD2. Sequencing was carried out using naive CD8+ T cells sorted from blood. The intended sense of this specimen's cell subset or site label: CD45RA+CCR7+. The TCR was taken from a man aged 18 to 30 in good health. The DNA reads TGTGCCAGCAACTCCCCCGGGAGGTTTGGGGCCAACGTCCTGACTTTC. This sequence encodes CASNSPGRFGANVLTF.